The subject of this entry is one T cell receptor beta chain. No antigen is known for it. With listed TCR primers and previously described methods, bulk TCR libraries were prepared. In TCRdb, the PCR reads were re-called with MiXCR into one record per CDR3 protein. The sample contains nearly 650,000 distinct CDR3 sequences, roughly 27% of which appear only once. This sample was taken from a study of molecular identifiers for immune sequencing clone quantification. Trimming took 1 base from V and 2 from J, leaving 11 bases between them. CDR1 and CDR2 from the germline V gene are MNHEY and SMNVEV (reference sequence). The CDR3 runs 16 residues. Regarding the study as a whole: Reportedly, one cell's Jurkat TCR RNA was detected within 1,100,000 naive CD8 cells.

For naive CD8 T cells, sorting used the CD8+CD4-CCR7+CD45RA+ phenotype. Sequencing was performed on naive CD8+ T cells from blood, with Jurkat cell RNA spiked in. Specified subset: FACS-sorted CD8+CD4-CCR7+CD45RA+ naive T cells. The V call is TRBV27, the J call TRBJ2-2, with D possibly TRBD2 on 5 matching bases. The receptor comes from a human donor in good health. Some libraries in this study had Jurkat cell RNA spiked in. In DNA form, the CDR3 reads TGTGCCAGCAGTTTATATGTAGCGAGAAACACCGGGGAGCTGTTTTTT. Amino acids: CASSLYVARNTGELFF.